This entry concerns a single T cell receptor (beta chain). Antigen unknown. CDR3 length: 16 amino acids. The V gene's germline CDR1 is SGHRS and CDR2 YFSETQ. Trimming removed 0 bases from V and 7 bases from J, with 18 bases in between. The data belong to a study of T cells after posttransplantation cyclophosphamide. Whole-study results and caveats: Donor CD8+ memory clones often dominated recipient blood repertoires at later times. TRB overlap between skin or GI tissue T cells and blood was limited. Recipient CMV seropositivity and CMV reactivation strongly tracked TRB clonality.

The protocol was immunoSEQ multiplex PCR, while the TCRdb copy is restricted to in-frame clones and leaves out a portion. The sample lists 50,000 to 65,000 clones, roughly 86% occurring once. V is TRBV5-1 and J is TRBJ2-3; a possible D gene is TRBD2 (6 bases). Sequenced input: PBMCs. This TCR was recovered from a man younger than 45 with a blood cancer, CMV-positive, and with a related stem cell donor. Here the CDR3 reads CASSLGGNKVFNTQYF. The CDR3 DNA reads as TGCGCCAGCAGCTTGGGCGGGAATAAGGTCTTTAATACGCAGTATTTT.